These 21 T cell receptor beta chains share one sample of origin, sequenced in a study of T cell responses to AZD1222 COVID-19 vaccine. Data came from immunoSEQ multiplex PCR; TCRdb stores just in-frame clones and leaves some out. The data hold about 170,000 clones, with 90% observed a single time. Source: peripheral blood, taken on day 0 of AZD1222 vaccination. The receptors shown here come from an adult in good health.

The chain carries TRBV24-1 and TRBJ2-5; 11 bases fit TRBD2. CDR3 length equals 14 residues. J lost 7 bases, V lost 3 bases, and 3 bases had no gene match. Germline V CDR1 and CDR2: KGHDR, SFDVKD. In DNA form, the CDR3 reads TGTGCCACCAGTGATCGGCTAGCGGGGGGGACCCAGTACTTC. Its protein is CATSDRLAGGTQYF.

The chain employs TRBV7-3 and TRBJ2-5, with D perhaps assigned TRBD1 or TRBD2 (7 bases each). The CDR3 consists of 13 residues. Looked up from germline, CDR1 is SGHTA and CDR2 is FQGTGA. With 2 bases removed from V and 9 bases from J, the gap between germline ends came to 13 bases. CDR3 bases: TGTGCCAGCAGCTTAGCAGGGGGGGTGGCCCAGTACTTC. Residues: CASSLAGGVAQYF.

The rearrangement uses TRBV10-3 and TRBJ1-6, with D unclear. This CDR3 has 14 residues. Trimming left V 2 bases short and J 9 bases short, with 11 bases between. CDR1 is ENHRY, CDR2 SYGVKD, per germline. The CDR3 DNA follows: TGTGCCATCAGTGAGGGGCCTGTTAGTTCACCCCTCCACTTT. It yields the protein CAISEGPVSSPLHF.

The genes are TRBV27 and TRBJ2-1; TRBD2 is a possible D gene (5 bases). Trimming took 6 bases from V and 10 from J, leaving 13 bases between them. The CDR3 extends over 12 amino acids. The germline V gene has CDR1 MNHEY and CDR2 SMNVEV (reference sequence). This CDR3 reads CASSRRGQEQFF. In nucleotides, the CDR3 is TGTGCCAGCAGCAGACGGGGTCAAGAGCAGTTCTTC.

The chain joins TRBV14 to TRBJ1-1; D remains ambiguous. This CDR3 spans 14 amino acids. Germline V CDR1 and CDR2: SGHDN, FVKESK. V gave up 0 bases and J gave up 5 bases, with 10 bases separating them. CDR3 residues: CASSQERIQTEAFF. DNA for the CDR3: TGTGCCAGCAGCCAAGAAAGGATACAGACTGAAGCTTTCTTT. The complete variable domain, with remaining parts taken from reference TRBV14 and TRBJ1-1, reads EAGVTQFPSHSVIEKGQTVTLRCDPISGHDNLYWYRRVMGKEIKFLLHFVKESKQDESGMPNNRFLAERTGGTYSTLKVQPAELEDSGVYFCASSQERIQTEAFFGQGTRLTVV.

V usage is TRBV7-3 and J usage is TRBJ1-1, with TRBD1 matching over 7 bases. Germline CDR1 and CDR2: SGHTA and FQGTGA. This CDR3 is 16 amino acids long. With V trimmed by 2 bases and J by 2 bases, 8 bases remained unmatched. As DNA, the CDR3 is TGTGCCAGCAGCTTATGGCTCCGACAGGGTAACACTGAAGCTTTCTTT. This translates into CASSLWLRQGNTEAFF.

The V gene is TRBV4-2, the J gene TRBJ1-2; D is possibly TRBD1 (6 bases). V lost 0 bases to trimming and J lost 6 bases, with 11 bases between them. The CDR3 runs to 14 residues. Germline V gives CDR1 LGHNA, CDR2 YNFKEQ. Written as DNA, the CDR3 is TGTGCCAGCAGCCAAGATAAAGGGGGGAATGGCTACACCTTC. Translating gives CASSQDKGGNGYTF.

This clone was seen only a few times. The chain carries TRBV3-1 (or the pseudogene TRBV3-2) and TRBJ2-1; 11 bases agree with TRBD2. This CDR3 is 17 amino acids long. The germline CDR1 and CDR2 sequences are LGHDT and YNNKEL (reference sequence). The J segment lost 0 bases and the V segment lost 4 bases, leaving 5 bases of the junction unmatched. The CDR3 loop reads CASSLGLAGPSYNEQFF. CDR3 nucleotides: TGTGCCAGCAGCCTAGGACTAGCGGGTCCCTCCTACAATGAGCAGTTCTTC.

CDR3 bases: TGTGCCAGCAGTGAACAGCTTAGCTCCTACGAGCAGTACTTC. Its translation: CASSEQLSSYEQYF. The chain combines TRBV2 with TRBJ2-7, with D unresolved. The CDR3 has 14 residues. Germline V gene lookup returns CDR1 SNHLY and CDR2 FYNNEI. Between the trimmed V and J ends, which lost 2 bases and 0 bases, there was a span of 8 bases.

V and J are TRBV10-2 and TRBJ2-2; 9 bases are a match to TRBD2. V lost 6 bases, J lost 5 bases, and 10 bases stayed unmatched. Looked up from germline, CDR1 is WSHSY and CDR2 is SAAADI. This CDR3 contains 16 residues. The CDR3 reads CASRVLAGQRTGELFF. CDR3 nucleotides: TGCGCCAGCAGGGTTCTAGCGGGACAGCGTACCGGGGAGCTGTTTTTT.

The gene calls are TRBV12-3 or TRBV12-4 and TRBJ2-1; 8 nucleotides line up with TRBD2. The J segment lost 13 bases and the V segment lost 5 bases, leaving 4 bases of the junction unmatched. This CDR3 is built from 11 residues. CDR3 sequence reads: CASSPGLDQFF. CDR3 DNA: TGTGCCAGCAGTCCGGGACTAGATCAGTTCTTC.

This rearrangement joins TRBV3-1 (or the pseudogene TRBV3-2) to TRBJ1-2; 7 bases agree with TRBD1. CDR1 is LGHDT and CDR2 is YNNKEL in the germline V gene (reference sequence). The CDR3 contains 14 residues. V lost 3 bases and J lost 7; bases outside the gene matches: 8. The CDR3 loop is CASSQVTGAGGYTF. CDR3 sequence (DNA): TGTGCCAGCAGCCAGGTTACAGGGGCGGGTGGCTACACCTTC.

This chain connects TRBV29-1 to TRBJ2-1; D is tentatively TRBD1 or TRBD2 (6 bases each). Per the germline V gene, CDR1 is SQVTM and CDR2 is ANQGSEA. Trimming cost V 7 bases and J 9 bases, with 16 bases left between them. This CDR3 has 12 amino acids. The CDR3 DNA reads as TGCAGCGCCTCGGGGGCGGCTTTTGAGCAGTTCTTC. Encoded protein: CSASGAAFEQFF.

The chain combines TRBV4-1 with TRBJ2-3; TRBD2 matches at 9 bases. CDR1 is MGHRA and CDR2 is YSYEKL in the germline V gene. This CDR3 region has 16 residues. The ends lost 0 bases at V and 1 base at J; junction bases unmatched: 2. The CDR3 DNA reads as TGCGCCAGCAGCCAAGAAATAGCGGGGGGCACAGATACGCAGTATTTT. Residues: CASSQEIAGGTDTQYF.

The rearrangement links TRBV19 to TRBJ2-5; 8 nucleotides agree with TRBD1. The germline gives CDR1 LNHDA, CDR2 SQIVND (reference sequence). Germline trimming cut 4 bases from V and 4 bases from J; bases unmatched to any gene: 2. CDR3 length: 13 residues. Here the CDR3 reads CASSRDRGETQYF. The CDR3 DNA follows: TGTGCCAGTAGTAGAGACAGGGGAGAGACCCAGTACTTC. Full variable domain (remainder filled in from reference TRBV19 and TRBJ2-5): DGGITQSPKYLFRKEGQNVTLSCEQNLNHDAMYWYRQDPGQGLRLIYYSQIVNDFQKGDIAEGYSVSREKKESFPLTVTSAQKNPTAFYLCASSRDRGETQYFGPGTRLLVL.

On this clone itself: Other DNA sequences within the sample encode an identical CDR3. The chain recombines TRBV6-5 with TRBJ2-7; TRBD1 agrees at 7 bases. Germline CDR1 and CDR2: MNHEY and SVGAGI. This CDR3 spans 11 amino acids. V was pared by 6 bases and J by 4 bases, with 0 bases of the junction left unmatched. The CDR3 reads CASRQGYEQYF. CDR3 nucleotides: TGTGCCAGCAGACAGGGGTACGAGCAGTACTTC.

The rearrangement joins TRBV4-1 to TRBJ1-1, with 7 bases matching TRBD1. CDR1 MGHRA and CDR2 YSYEKL come from the germline V gene. The CDR3 is 15 amino acids. The trim removed 3 bases at V and 1 base at J, leaving 5 bases unmatched. The CDR3 DNA reads as TGCGCCAGCAGCCACGCAGGGGGGTCGAACACTGAAGCTTTCTTT. This encodes CASSHAGGSNTEAFF.

The chain is built from TRBV4-3 and TRBJ2-5; D uncertain. Germline V lookup: CDR1 LGHNA, CDR2 YSLEER. The V and J ends lost 0 bases and 5 bases respectively, with 7 bases between them. CDR3 length equals 13 residues. The CDR3, as DNA: TGCGCCAGCAGCCAAGAAAGGGTGGAGACCCAGTACTTC. This codes for CASSQERVETQYF.

This clone was recorded a few times. The V call is TRBV9, the J call TRBJ2-7, with 11 bases identical to TRBD2. Per the germline V gene, CDR1 is SGDLS and CDR2 is YYNGEE. This CDR3 has 21 amino acids. The V segment lost 5 bases and the J segment 0 bases; nucleotides outside the gene matches: 22. The CDR3 bases are TGTGCCAGCAGTCCGAGGGGAGGAGGGCTAGCGGGGGGTCCTGTCTCCTACGAGCAGTACTTC. It codes for CASSPRGGGLAGGPVSYEQYF.

The J gene is TRBJ1-5, the V gene TRBV7-2; D unresolved. The CDR3 totals 14 residues. Germline V lookup: CDR1 SGHTA, CDR2 FQGNSA. The V end lost 2 bases, the J end lost 7 bases, and 12 bases lay between the germline ends. Here the CDR3 DNA reads TGTGCCAGCAGCTTAAAGACCCCGGAACAGCCCCAGCATTTT. Its protein is CASSLKTPEQPQHF.

This chain connects TRBV5-1 to TRBJ1-2; maybe TRBD1 (6 bases). V shed 4 bases and J shed 7 bases, with 11 bases lying between them. The CDR3 is 12 amino acids. Germline V gives CDR1 SGHRS, CDR2 YFSETQ. In DNA form, the CDR3 reads TGCGCCAGCAGCCCTGGGACATTTGGCTACACCTTC. This encodes CASSPGTFGYTF.